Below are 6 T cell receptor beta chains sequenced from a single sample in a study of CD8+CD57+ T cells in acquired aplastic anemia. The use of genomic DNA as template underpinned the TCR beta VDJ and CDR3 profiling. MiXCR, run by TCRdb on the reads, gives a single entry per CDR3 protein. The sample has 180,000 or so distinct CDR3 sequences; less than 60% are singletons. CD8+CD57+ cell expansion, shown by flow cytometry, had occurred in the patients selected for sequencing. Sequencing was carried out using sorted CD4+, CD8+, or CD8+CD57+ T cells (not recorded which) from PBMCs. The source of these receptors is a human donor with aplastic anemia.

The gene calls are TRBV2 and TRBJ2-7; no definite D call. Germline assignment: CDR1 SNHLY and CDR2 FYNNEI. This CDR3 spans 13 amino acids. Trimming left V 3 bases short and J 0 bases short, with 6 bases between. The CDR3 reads CASSEGSSYEQYF. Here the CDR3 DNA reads TGTGCCAGCAGTGAGGGTAGCTCCTACGAGCAGTACTTC.

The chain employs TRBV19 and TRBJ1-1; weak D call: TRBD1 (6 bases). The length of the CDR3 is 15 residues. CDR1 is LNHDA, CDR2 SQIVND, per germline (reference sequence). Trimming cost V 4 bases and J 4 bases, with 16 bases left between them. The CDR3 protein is CASSTLGGQITEAFF. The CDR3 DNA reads TGTGCCAGTAGTACTCTCGGGGGGCAGATCACTGAAGCTTTCTTT. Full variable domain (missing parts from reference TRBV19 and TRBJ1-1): DGGITQSPKYLFRKEGQNVTLSCEQNLNHDAMYWYRQDPGQGLRLIYYSQIVNDFQKGDIAEGYSVSREKKESFPLTVTSAQKNPTAFYLCASSTLGGQITEAFFGQGTRLTVV.

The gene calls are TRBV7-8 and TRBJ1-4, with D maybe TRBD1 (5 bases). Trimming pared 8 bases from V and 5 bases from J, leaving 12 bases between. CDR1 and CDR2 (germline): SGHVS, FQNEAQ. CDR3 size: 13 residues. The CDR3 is CASRRVWNEKLFF. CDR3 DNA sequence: TGTGCCAGCCGCAGGGTGTGGAATGAAAAACTGTTTTTT.

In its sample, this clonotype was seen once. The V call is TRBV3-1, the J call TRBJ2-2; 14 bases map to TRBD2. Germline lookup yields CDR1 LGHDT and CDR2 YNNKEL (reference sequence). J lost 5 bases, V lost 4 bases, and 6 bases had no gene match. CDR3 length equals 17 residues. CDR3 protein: CASSRGLAGVFTGELFF. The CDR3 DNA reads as TGTGCCAGCAGCCGGGGACTAGCGGGAGTATTTACCGGGGAGCTGTTTTTT.

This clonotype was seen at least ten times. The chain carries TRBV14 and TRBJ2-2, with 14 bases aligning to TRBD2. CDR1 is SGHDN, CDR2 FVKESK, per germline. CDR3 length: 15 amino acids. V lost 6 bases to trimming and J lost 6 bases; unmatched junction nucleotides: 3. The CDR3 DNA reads TGTGCCAGCAGAAGGACTAGCGGGAGGCCCGGGGAGCTGTTTTTT. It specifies CASRRTSGRPGELFF.

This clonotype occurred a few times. CDR3 protein: CASSLGVGFEQYF. CDR3 sequence (DNA): TGCGCCAGCAGCTTGGGGGTGGGGTTCGAGCAGTACTTC. The V and J genes are TRBV5-1 and TRBJ2-7; D not resolved. V lost 0 bases and J lost 6, with 10 bases in between. Looked up from germline, CDR1 is SGHRS and CDR2 is YFSETQ. The CDR3 runs 13 residues.